This T cell receptor beta chain was identified during a study of control samples from healthy donors and cancer patients. The CDR3 spans 13 residues. V lost 5 bases and J lost 4, with 10 bases in between. The germline gives CDR1 SEHNR, CDR2 FQNEAQ (reference sequence). TCRdb's copy holds only in-frame clones and misses some; the assay was immunoSEQ multiplex PCR. The table has about 220,000 clones, about 93% seen once. The chain joins TRBV7-9 to TRBJ2-3; unclear D gene. Sequencing was carried out using blood. The receptor was isolated from a middle-aged man in good health. The CDR3 sequence is CASSHSSADTQYF. DNA for the CDR3: TGTGCCAGCAGCCATTCAAGTGCAGATACGCAGTATTTT.